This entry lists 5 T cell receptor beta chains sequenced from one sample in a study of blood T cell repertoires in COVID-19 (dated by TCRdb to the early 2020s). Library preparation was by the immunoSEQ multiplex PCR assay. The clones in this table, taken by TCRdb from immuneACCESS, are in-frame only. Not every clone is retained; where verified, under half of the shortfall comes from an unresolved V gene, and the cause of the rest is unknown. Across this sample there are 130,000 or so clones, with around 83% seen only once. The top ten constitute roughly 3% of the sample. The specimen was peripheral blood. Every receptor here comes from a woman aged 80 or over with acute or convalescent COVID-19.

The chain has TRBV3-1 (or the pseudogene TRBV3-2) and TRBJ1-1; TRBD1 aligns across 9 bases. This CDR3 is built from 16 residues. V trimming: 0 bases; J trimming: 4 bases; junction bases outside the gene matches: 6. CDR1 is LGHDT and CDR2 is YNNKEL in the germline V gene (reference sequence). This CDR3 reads CASSQDGTGLGTEAFF. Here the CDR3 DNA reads TGTGCCAGCAGCCAAGATGGGACAGGGTTAGGCACTGAAGCTTTCTTT.

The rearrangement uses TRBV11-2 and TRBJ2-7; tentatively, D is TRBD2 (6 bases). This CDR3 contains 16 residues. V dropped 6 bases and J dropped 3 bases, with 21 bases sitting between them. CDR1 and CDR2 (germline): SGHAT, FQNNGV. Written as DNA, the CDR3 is TGTGCCAGCAGACATTATCGCGGGACGGACTACTACGAGCAGTACTTC. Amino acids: CASRHYRGTDYYEQYF.

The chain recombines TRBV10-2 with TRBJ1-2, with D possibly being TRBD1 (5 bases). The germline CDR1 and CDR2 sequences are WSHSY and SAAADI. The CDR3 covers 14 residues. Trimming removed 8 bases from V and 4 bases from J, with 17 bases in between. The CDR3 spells CASGWEEGLYGYTF. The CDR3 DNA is TGCGCCAGCGGGTGGGAGGAGGGGCTCTATGGCTACACCTTC.

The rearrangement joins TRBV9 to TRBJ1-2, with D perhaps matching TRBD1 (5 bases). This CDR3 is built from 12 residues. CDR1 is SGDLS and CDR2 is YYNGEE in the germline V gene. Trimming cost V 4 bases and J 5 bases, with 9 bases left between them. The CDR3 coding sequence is TGTGCCAGCAGCCGAACAGGATATGGCTACACCTTC. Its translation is CASSRTGYGYTF.

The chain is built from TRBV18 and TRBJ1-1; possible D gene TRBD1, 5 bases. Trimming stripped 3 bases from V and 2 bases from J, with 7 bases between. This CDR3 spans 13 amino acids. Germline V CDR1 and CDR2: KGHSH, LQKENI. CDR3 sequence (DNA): TGTGCCAGCTCACCCGGGGGTAACACTGAAGCTTTCTTT. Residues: CASSPGGNTEAFF.